This passage covers 14 T cell receptor beta chains from one sample sequenced in a study of shared clonotypes between healthy human individuals. Generated by immunoSEQ multiplex PCR, the TCRdb table keeps only in-frame clones and is missing some. This table has more than 1 million clones, approximately 78% appearing once. Sample: memory CD4+ T cells from PBMCs. Noted subset: CD45RA-negative fraction. All receptors derive from a man aged 18 to 29 in good health. Some clones in this sample may be carry-over from other donors' samples.

This clone has only one observation. The chain is built from TRBV9 and TRBJ1-2; 9 positions agree with TRBD1. V trimming: 3 bases; J trimming: 1 base; junction bases outside the gene matches: 4. Germline lookup yields CDR1 SGDLS and CDR2 YYNGEE. The CDR3 length is 15 residues. The CDR3, as DNA: TGTGCCAGCAGCGCACAGGGGGCTATTAACTATGGCTACACCTTC. Translating it yields CASSAQGAINYGYTF.

The rearrangement joins TRBV5-1 to TRBJ2-3; D gene uncertain. Per germline, CDR1 SGHRS and CDR2 YFSETQ. The CDR3 extends over 14 amino acids. V lost 0 bases and J lost 2, with 7 bases in between. CDR3 DNA: TGCGCCAGCAGCTTGGGCCCCCACACAGATACGCAGTATTTT. Translated, it gives CASSLGPHTDTQYF.

The J gene is TRBJ2-7, the V gene TRBV6-5; the match to TRBD2 covers 7 bases. After removal of 5 bases from V and 3 bases from J, the junction contained 10 bases not matched to a gene. Germline CDR1 is MNHEY and CDR2 is SVGAGI. This CDR3 has 15 amino acids. The chain's CDR3 is CASSRAQRGLYEQYF. The CDR3, as DNA: TGTGCCAGCAGTAGGGCCCAGCGGGGACTCTACGAGCAGTACTTC.

V usage is TRBV5-1 and J usage is TRBJ1-3; D call uncertain. Trimming pared 0 bases from V and 2 bases from J, leaving 12 bases between. Germline V gene lookup returns CDR1 SGHRS and CDR2 YFSETQ. This CDR3 is 16 amino acids long. CDR3 sequence: CASSLGGFSTGNTIYF. The CDR3 region has the DNA TGCGCCAGCAGCTTGGGCGGGTTTTCGACTGGAAACACCATATATTTT.

J is TRBJ2-1 and V is TRBV19, with TRBD2 matching over 8 bases. After removal of 9 bases from V and 10 bases from J, the junction contained 17 bases not matched to a gene. The CDR3 runs to 15 residues. In germline, CDR1 is LNHDA, CDR2 SQIVND (reference sequence). CDR3 loop: CASRDWRAGAREQFF. CDR3 bases: TGTGCCAGCCGGGACTGGCGAGCGGGAGCAAGGGAGCAGTTCTTC.

This chain links TRBV6-6 with TRBJ2-7, with D maybe TRBD2 (6 bases). This CDR3 has 14 amino acids. In germline, CDR1 is MNHNY, CDR2 SVGAGI (reference sequence). V dropped 7 bases and J dropped 3 bases, with 16 bases sitting between them. The CDR3 DNA reads as TGTGCCAGCACTCGACCCGGGGGTAACTACGAGCAGTACTTC. Translating gives CASTRPGGNYEQYF.

The V and J genes are TRBV5-6 and TRBJ2-7; D is uncertain. Germline V gene sequence: CDR1 SGHDT, CDR2 YYEEEE. Trimming left V 0 bases short and J 3 bases short, with 10 bases between. CDR3 length: 14 residues. The CDR3 sequence is CASSLGRAYYEQYF. In DNA form, the CDR3 reads TGTGCCAGCAGCTTGGGAAGAGCTTACTACGAGCAGTACTTC.

This rearrangement joins TRBV5-1 to TRBJ2-3, with 13 bases fitting TRBD2. This CDR3 contains 22 residues. The V and J ends lost 0 bases and 7 bases, in that order; junction bases with no gene match: 23. The germline V gene encodes CDR1 SGHRS and CDR2 YFSETQ. Here the CDR3 DNA reads TGCGCCAGCAGCTTGGACAGGGGGCCAAGTTGGGCATCGGGACTAGCGGGGAATACGCAGTATTTT. Protein product: CASSLDRGPSWASGLAGNTQYF. Full variable domain (rest looked up from reference TRBV5-1 and TRBJ2-3): KAGVTQTPRYLIKTRGQQVTLSCSPISGHRSVSWYQQTPGQGLQFLFEYFSETQRNKGNFPGRFSGRQFSNSRSEMNVSTLELGDSALYLCASSLDRGPSWASGLAGNTQYFGPGTRLTVL.

As concerns this clone: The sample has other DNA sequences that encode this CDR3 too. The chain uses TRBV27 and TRBJ1-2; 9 nucleotides line up with TRBD1. The germline V gene has CDR1 MNHEY and CDR2 SMNVEV (reference sequence). Losses at the gene ends were 5 bases for V and 0 bases for J; bases not matched to a gene: 1. The CDR3 covers 14 residues. The CDR3 DNA sequence: TGTGCCAGCAGTCGACAGGGGGCTAACTATGGCTACACCTTC. Amino acids: CASSRQGANYGYTF.

The chain links TRBV5-1 to TRBJ2-5; 7 nucleotides match TRBD2. Germline loops: CDR1 SGHRS, CDR2 YFSETQ. With V trimmed by 2 bases and J by 3 bases, 1 base remained unmatched. There are 13 residues in the CDR3. The CDR3 sequence is CASSFREEETQYF. The CDR3 DNA reads as TGCGCCAGCAGCTTCCGGGAGGAAGAGACCCAGTACTTC.

The chain recombines TRBV5-8 with TRBJ1-2; possible D gene TRBD1, 5 bases. V gave up 4 bases and J gave up 8 bases, with 12 bases separating them. CDR3 length: 12 residues. Per germline, CDR1 SGHTS and CDR2 YDEGEE. CDR3: CASSQSWGGYTF. The CDR3 DNA sequence: TGTGCCAGCAGCCAGTCCTGGGGCGGCTACACCTTC.

The V call is TRBV28, the J call TRBJ1-5; D unclear. V was cut by 2 bases and J by 0 bases, with 5 bases left in between. The CDR3 has 14 residues. Germline lookup yields CDR1 MDHEN and CDR2 SYDVKM. The CDR3 region has the DNA TGTGCCAGCAGTTTAAGGCCTAGCAATCAGCCCCAGCATTTT. Encoded protein: CASSLRPSNQPQHF. Variable domain in full (rest from reference TRBV28 and TRBJ1-5): DVKVTQSSRYLVKRTGEKVFLECVQDMDHENMFWYRQDPGLGLRLIYFSYDVKMKEKGDIPEGYSVSREKKERFSLILESASTNQTSMYLCASSLRPSNQPQHFGDGTRLSIL.

CDR3 nucleotide sequence: TGTGCCAGCAGCTTCGGACAGGGGGTCACAGATACGCAGTATTTT. Its translation is CASSFGQGVTDTQYF. This sequence joins TRBV5-6 and TRBJ2-3; 10 nucleotides align to TRBD1. The CDR3 is 15 amino acids. V dropped 2 bases and J dropped 2; count of bases not matched to a gene: 2. The germline CDR1 and CDR2 sequences are SGHDT and YYEEEE.

Regarding this clone: A read error is the likely source, as a far larger clone sits one nucleotide away. This chain links TRBV7-5 with TRBJ1-1. TRBV7-5 is given as a pseudogene. The CDR3 is 13 amino acids. CDR3 protein: CASSLRGDTEAFF. In DNA form, the CDR3 reads TGTGCCAGCAGCTTACGGGGGGACACTGAAGCTTTCTTT.